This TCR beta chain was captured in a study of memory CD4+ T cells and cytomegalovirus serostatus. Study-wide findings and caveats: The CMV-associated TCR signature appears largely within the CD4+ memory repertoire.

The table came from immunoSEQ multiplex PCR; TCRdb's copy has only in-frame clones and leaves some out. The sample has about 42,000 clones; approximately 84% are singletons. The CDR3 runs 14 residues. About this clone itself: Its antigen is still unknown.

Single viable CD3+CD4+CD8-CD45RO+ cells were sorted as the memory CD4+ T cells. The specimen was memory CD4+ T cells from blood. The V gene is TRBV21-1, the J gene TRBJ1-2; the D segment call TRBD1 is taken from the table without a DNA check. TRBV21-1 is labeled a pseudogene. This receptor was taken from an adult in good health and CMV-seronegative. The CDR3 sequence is CASSKNRGRYGYTF. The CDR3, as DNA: TGTGCCAGCAGCAAAAATAGGGGCCGCTATGGCTACACCTTC.